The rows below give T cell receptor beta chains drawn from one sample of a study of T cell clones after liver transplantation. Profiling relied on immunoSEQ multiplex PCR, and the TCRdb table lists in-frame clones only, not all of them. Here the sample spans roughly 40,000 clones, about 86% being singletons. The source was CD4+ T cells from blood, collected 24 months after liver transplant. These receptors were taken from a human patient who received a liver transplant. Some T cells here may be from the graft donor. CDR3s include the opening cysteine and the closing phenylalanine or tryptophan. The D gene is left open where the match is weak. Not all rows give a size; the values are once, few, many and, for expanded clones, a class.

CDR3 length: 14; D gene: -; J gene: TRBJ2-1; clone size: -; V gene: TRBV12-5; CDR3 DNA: TGTGCTAGTGGTTTTCCGGACACCTACAATGAGCAGTTCTTC; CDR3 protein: CASGFPDTYNEQFF
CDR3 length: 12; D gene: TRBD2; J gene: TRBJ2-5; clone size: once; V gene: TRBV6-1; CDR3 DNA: TGTGCCAGCAGAGCGGGGGAAGAGACCCAGTACTTC; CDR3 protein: CASRAGEETQYF
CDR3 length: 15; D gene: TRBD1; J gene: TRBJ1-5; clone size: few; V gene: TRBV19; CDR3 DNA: TGTGCCAGTAGTAAATCCGGGACAGTGAACCAGCCCCAGCATTTT; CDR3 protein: CASSKSGTVNQPQHF
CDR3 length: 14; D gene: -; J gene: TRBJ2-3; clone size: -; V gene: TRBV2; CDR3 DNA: TGTGCCAGCACCCAAGACGGACACACAGATACGCAGTATTTT; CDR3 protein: CASTQDGHTDTQYF
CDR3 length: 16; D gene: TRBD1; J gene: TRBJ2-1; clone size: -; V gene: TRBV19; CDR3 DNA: TGTGCCAGTAGTGGCCTCACGGGACAGGGATACAATGAGCAGTTCTTC; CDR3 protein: CASSGLTGQGYNEQFF
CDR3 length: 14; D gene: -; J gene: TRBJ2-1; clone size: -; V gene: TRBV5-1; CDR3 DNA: TGCGCCAGCAGTCCTCGGGACCCCAACAATGAGCAGTTCTTC; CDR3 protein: CASSPRDPNNEQFF
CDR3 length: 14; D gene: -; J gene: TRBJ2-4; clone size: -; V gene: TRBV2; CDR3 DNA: TGTGCCAGCAGTGAACCCCTACAGGGTCCTATTCAGTACTTC; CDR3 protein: CASSEPLQGPIQYF
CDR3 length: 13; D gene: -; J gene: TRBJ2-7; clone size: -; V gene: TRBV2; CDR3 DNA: TGTGCCAGCAGTGAAACTGGGACCTACGAGCAGTACTTC; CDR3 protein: CASSETGTYEQYF
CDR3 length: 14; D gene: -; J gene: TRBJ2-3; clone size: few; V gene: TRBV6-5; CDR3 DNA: TGTGCCAGCAGTTTGTACGGGGGCACAGATACGCAGTATTTT; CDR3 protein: CASSLYGGTDTQYF
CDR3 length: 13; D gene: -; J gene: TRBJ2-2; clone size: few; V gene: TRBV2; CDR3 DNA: TGTGCCAGCAGTGGGCAGAGCACCGGGGAGCTGTTTTTT; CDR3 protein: CASSGQSTGELFF
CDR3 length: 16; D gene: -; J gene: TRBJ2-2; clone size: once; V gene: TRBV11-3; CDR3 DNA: TGTGCCAGCAGCTTCTCTCCGGGACAGAACACCGGGGAGCTGTTTTTT; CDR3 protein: CASSFSPGQNTGELFF
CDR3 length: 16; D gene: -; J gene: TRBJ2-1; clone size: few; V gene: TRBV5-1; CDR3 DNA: TGCGCCAGCAGCTTGGGGACACCCGCGGCCTACAATGAGCAGTTCTTC; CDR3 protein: CASSLGTPAAYNEQFF
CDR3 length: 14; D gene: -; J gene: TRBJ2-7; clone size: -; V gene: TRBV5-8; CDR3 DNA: TGTGCCAGCAGCCCATTAGGTTTGCCCCACGAGCAGTACTTC; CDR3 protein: CASSPLGLPHEQYF
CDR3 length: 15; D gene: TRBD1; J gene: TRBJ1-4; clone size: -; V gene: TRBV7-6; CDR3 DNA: TGTGCCAGCAGCAACCCTACAGGGGGCACTGAAAAACTGTTTTTT; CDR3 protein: CASSNPTGGTEKLFF
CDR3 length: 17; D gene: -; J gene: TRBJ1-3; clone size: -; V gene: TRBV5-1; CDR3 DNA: TGCGCCAGCAGCCCTCACGACAGGAAATTCTCTGGAAACACCATATATTTT; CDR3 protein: CASSPHDRKFSGNTIYF
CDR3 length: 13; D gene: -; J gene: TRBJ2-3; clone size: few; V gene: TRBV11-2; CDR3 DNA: TGTGCCAGCAGCTTCCTTCGAGCAGATACGCAGTATTTT; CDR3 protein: CASSFLRADTQYF
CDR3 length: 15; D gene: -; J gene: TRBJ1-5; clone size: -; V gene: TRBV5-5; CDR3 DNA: TGTGCCAGCAGCTTGGGGACGCGGGGCAATCAGCCCCAGCATTTT; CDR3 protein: CASSLGTRGNQPQHF
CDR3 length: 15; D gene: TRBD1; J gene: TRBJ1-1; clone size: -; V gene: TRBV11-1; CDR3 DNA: TGTGCCAGCAGCTCGCAGGGGGGACCGAACACTGAAGCTTTCTTT; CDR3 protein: CASSSQGGPNTEAFF
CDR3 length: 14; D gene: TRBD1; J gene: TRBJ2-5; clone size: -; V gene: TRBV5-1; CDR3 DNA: TGCGCCAGCAGGGCAGGGGGCAGGGGAGAGACCCAGTACTTC; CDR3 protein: CASRAGGRGETQYF
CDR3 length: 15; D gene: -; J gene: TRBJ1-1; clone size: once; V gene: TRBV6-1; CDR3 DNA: TGTGCCAGCAGTGAAGTTCACAACCTTCACACTGAAGCTTTCTTT; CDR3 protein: CASSEVHNLHTEAFF
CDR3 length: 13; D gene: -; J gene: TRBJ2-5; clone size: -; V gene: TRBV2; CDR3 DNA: TGTGCCAGCACGGGTGGGCTCAAAGAGACCCAGTACTTC; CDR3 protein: CASTGGLKETQYF
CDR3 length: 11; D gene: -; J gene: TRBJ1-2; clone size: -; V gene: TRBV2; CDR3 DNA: TGTGCCAGCAGTGACAGGGGTGGCTACACCTTC; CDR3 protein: CASSDRGGYTF